The 5 T cell receptor beta chains presented below share a single source sample, sequenced in a study of graft-versus-host responses after intestinal transplantation. These receptors' antigens are unknown. The table came from immunoSEQ multiplex PCR; TCRdb's copy has only in-frame clones and leaves some out. The sample includes about 120,000 clones, around 95% of them seen just once. The specimen comprised unstimulated CD8+ T cells sorted from spleen or lymph node cells, sampled before intestinal transplant. These receptors were collected from a human donor who received an intestinal transplant.

The V gene is TRBV19, the J gene TRBJ1-2, with unresolved D. Between the trimmed V and J ends, which lost 3 bases and 4 bases, there was a span of 9 bases. The CDR3 sequence is 13 residues long. Germline assignment: CDR1 LNHDA and CDR2 SQIVND (reference sequence). CDR3 coding DNA: TGTGCCAGTAGTATTGGCTATGGCTATGGCTACACCTTC. This translates into CASSIGYGYGYTF.

The V and J genes are TRBV2 and TRBJ1-1, with 7 bases that match TRBD1. The V gene end was trimmed by 4 bases and the J gene end by 5 bases; junction bases not matched to a gene: 7. This CDR3 region has 14 residues. Germline V gives CDR1 SNHLY, CDR2 FYNNEI. CDR3 in DNA: TGTGCCAGCAGTGTTAGGGGGCGGGGTACTGAAGCTTTCTTT. As protein: CASSVRGRGTEAFF.

V usage is TRBV29-1 and J usage is TRBJ1-3; D is unresolved. CDR3 length: 14 residues. CDR1 is SQVTM and CDR2 is ANQGSEA in the germline V gene. V shed 5 bases and J shed 2 bases, with 13 bases lying between them. The CDR3 loop reads CSVQFPTTGNTIYF. CDR3 DNA sequence: TGCAGCGTTCAATTTCCCACTACTGGAAACACCATATATTTT.

This clone was seen a single time. The V and J genes are TRBV9 and TRBJ2-3; perhaps TRBD2 as D (5 bases). This CDR3 has 15 residues. V gave up 7 bases and J gave up 0 bases, with 15 bases separating them. Germline V gene sequence: CDR1 SGDLS, CDR2 YYNGEE. The CDR3 DNA is TGTGCCAGCGGAGTGGCGGGTTGGAGCACAGATACGCAGTATTTT. It codes for CASGVAGWSTDTQYF.

The CDR3 region is CAWSVHLTDTQYF. In nucleotides, the CDR3 is TGTGCCTGGAGTGTACATCTCACAGATACGCAGTATTTT. V is TRBV30 and J is TRBJ2-3; D not certain. Germline V gene sequence: CDR1 GTSNPN, CDR2 SVGIG (reference sequence). Trimming took off 0 bases at V and 2 bases at J, with 6 bases between the two ends. This CDR3 comprises 13 residues.